Presented here are 32 T cell receptor beta chains from one specimen sequenced in a study of blood T cells in healthy people across ages. Primers used in a second PCR of roughly 6 to 12 cycles were a sample-barcoded 5' primer and a J-beta primer mix. From the 5' RACE reads, TCRdb called clonotypes with MiXCR, one entry per CDR3 protein. The repertoire has roughly 900,000 distinct CDR3 sequences, under 50% of them found once; the top ten carry 13%. Sequenced input: blood. The receptor source for this set is a man younger than 45 in good health.

This clonotype was observed a few times. The rearrangement joins TRBV28 to TRBJ2-3; D is perhaps TRBD2 (7 bases). CDR3 length equals 14 residues. V was clipped by 7 bases and J by 6 bases, with 17 bases between them. Germline CDR1 MDHEN, CDR2 SYDVKM. The CDR3, as DNA: TGTGCCAGCATGGACGGGGGGCGACCTGATACGCAGTATTTT. Its protein product is CASMDGGRPDTQYF.

The chain joins TRBV5-1 to TRBJ2-1, with TRBD1 matching 9 bases. The CDR3 has 14 amino acids. Looked up from germline, CDR1 is SGHRS and CDR2 is YFSETQ. V gave up 0 bases and J gave up 8 bases; unmatched junction bases: 3. The CDR3 region is CASSLETGGHEQFF. The CDR3 bases are TGCGCCAGCAGCTTGGAGACAGGGGGACATGAGCAGTTCTTC.

The V gene is TRBV5-1, the J gene TRBJ2-4; D might be TRBD2 (5 bases). CDR3 length: 14 residues. In germline, CDR1 is SGHRS, CDR2 YFSETQ. Trimming removed 3 bases from V and 9 bases from J, with 16 bases in between. CDR3 loop: CASSSAAVGSIQYF. Written as DNA, the CDR3 is TGCGCCAGCAGCTCCGCGGCAGTGGGGAGCATTCAGTACTTC.

The chain employs TRBV6-5 and TRBJ2-1; 8 positions agree with TRBD2. CDR3 length: 13 residues. The V and J ends lost 2 bases and 8 bases, in that order; junction bases with no gene match: 2. The V gene's germline CDR1 is MNHEY and CDR2 SVGAGI. Written as DNA, the CDR3 is TGTGCCAGCAGTTACCTTAGCGGGGATGAGCAGTTCTTC. This translates into CASSYLSGDEQFF.

This clonotype was seen a handful of times. The chain links TRBV2 to TRBJ2-3, with D perhaps TRBD1 or TRBD2 (5 bases each). In germline, CDR1 is SNHLY, CDR2 FYNNEI. The V gene lost 10 bases and the J gene lost 3 bases, with 14 bases spanning the gap. The CDR3 is made up of 13 amino acids. In DNA form, the CDR3 reads TGTGCCACCTGGGACCTCGGGACAGATACGCAGTATTTT. Encoded protein: CATWDLGTDTQYF.

The V call is TRBV29-1, the J call TRBJ1-1, with no clear D. Germline CDR1 SQVTM, CDR2 ANQGSEA. V lost 6 bases and J lost 2, with 16 bases in between. There are 14 residues in the CDR3. The DNA of the CDR3 is TGCAGCGTCGCGAACCGGGCCTTCAACACTGAAGCTTTCTTT. Residues: CSVANRAFNTEAFF.

This clonotype was counted only a few times. This chain joins TRBV12-5 and TRBJ1-4; the D is unclear. There are 17 residues in the CDR3. V shed 1 base and J shed 2 bases, with 14 bases lying between them. Germline lookup yields CDR1 LGHNT and CDR2 FRNRAP. The CDR3 reads CASGLAFSPPTNEKLFF. The CDR3 DNA sequence: TGTGCTAGTGGTTTGGCCTTCTCGCCGCCCACTAATGAAAAACTGTTTTTT. The whole variable domain, remainder taken from reference TRBV12-5 and TRBJ1-4, is DARVTQTPRHKVTEMGQEVTMRCQPILGHNTVFWYRQTMMQGLELLAYFRNRAPLDDSGMPKDRFSAEMPDATLATLKIQPSEPRDSAVYFCASGLAFSPPTNEKLFFGSGTQLSVL.

The count of this clonotype is one. This chain links TRBV14 with TRBJ2-1; no firm D call. This CDR3 contains 17 residues. Germline CDR1 and CDR2: SGHDN and FVKESK. V was clipped by 0 bases and J by 0 bases, with 12 bases between them. The CDR3 DNA sequence: TGTGCCAGCAGCCAAGAAACAGCGCTGAGCTCCTACAATGAGCAGTTCTTC. This sequence encodes CASSQETALSSYNEQFF.

This clonotype was counted only a few times. This chain joins TRBV20-1 and TRBJ2-3, with D tentatively TRBD2 (6 bases). Germline values: CDR1 DFQATT, CDR2 SNEGSKA (reference sequence). The ends were cut back, 4 bases at V and 0 bases at J, with 14 bases in the middle. This CDR3 spans 15 amino acids. CDR3 region: CSAIKSAGSTDTQYF. CDR3 nucleotide sequence: TGCAGTGCTATTAAGTCTGCGGGGAGCACAGATACGCAGTATTTT.

A word on this clonotype: One junction end disagrees with the germline gene, perhaps due to a read error. The chain carries TRBV6-5 and TRBJ1-2; tentative D call: TRBD1 (5 bases). This CDR3 region has 12 residues. CDR1 MNHEY and CDR2 SVGAGI come from the germline V gene. The CDR3 sequence: CAGSYSQGGYTF. The DNA for the CDR3 is TGTGCCGGCAGTTACTCTCAGGGTGGCTACACCTTC.

The CDR3 spells CSVEGWGGSYEQYF. CDR3 DNA: TGCAGCGTTGAGGGATGGGGGGGCTCCTACGAGCAGTACTTC. This chain links TRBV29-1 with TRBJ2-7; 7 nucleotides match TRBD2. CDR3 length: 14 amino acids. J lost 0 bases, V lost 3 bases, and 5 bases had no gene match. Per germline, CDR1 SQVTM and CDR2 ANQGSEA.

The chain recombines TRBV4-2 with TRBJ2-1, with 14 bases identical to TRBD2. Germline-derived CDR1 and CDR2 are LGHNA and YNFKEQ. This CDR3 has 18 amino acids. The V and J ends lost 0 bases and 13 bases, in that order; junction bases with no gene match: 14. Here the CDR3 reads CASSQDRGTSGGTETQFF. As DNA, the CDR3 is TGTGCCAGCAGCCAAGACCGGGGGACTAGCGGGGGTACAGAGACCCAGTTCTTC.

In this sample, this clonotype turned up a few times. The J gene is TRBJ2-7, the V gene TRBV12-3 or TRBV12-4; the D is unclear. This CDR3 has 11 residues. V shed 6 bases and J shed 7 bases, with 10 bases lying between them. The CDR3 DNA is TGTGCCAGCAGCCAAACCTGGGAGCAGTACTTC. Translated, it gives CASSQTWEQYF.

This clonotype was found a few times. The chain uses TRBV6-6 and TRBJ2-7; D gene unclear. CDR3 length equals 15 residues. Germline CDR1 is MNHNY and CDR2 is SVGAGI (reference sequence). Trimming shortened V by 5 bases and J by 7 bases, and 21 bases separated the two germline ends. The CDR3 nucleotides are TGTGCCAGCAGTGGCCAGTGGGGAACCTACCTGGAGCAGTACTTC. Translation: CASSGQWGTYLEQYF.

V and J are TRBV20-1 and TRBJ2-1, with 13 nucleotides matching TRBD2. J lost 5 bases, V lost 3 bases, and 13 bases had no gene match. The CDR3 spans 18 residues. The germline CDR1 and CDR2 sequences are DFQATT and SNEGSKA (reference sequence). The CDR3 region is CSASPLLLLAGGDNEQFF. In DNA form, the CDR3 reads TGCAGTGCTAGCCCGCTCCTCTTACTAGCGGGGGGGGACAATGAGCAGTTCTTC.

This clonotype was observed once. The J gene is TRBJ1-6, the V gene TRBV6-5, with D possibly matching TRBD1 (5 bases). V was trimmed by 2 bases and J by 4 bases, leaving 9 bases between them. Germline CDR1 and CDR2: MNHEY and SVGAGI. This CDR3 is 15 amino acids long. CDR3 sequence (DNA): TGTGCCAGCAGTTACGAAGGGGATTATAATTCACCCCTCCACTTT. Amino acid sequence: CASSYEGDYNSPLHF.

This clonotype was observed a handful of times. The rearrangement joins TRBV6-2 or TRBV6-3 to TRBJ2-3; D unresolved. Germline CDR1 MNHEY, CDR2 SVGEGT. CDR3 size: 13 residues. The ends were cut back, 2 bases at V and 2 bases at J, with 5 bases in the middle. The CDR3 bases are TGTGCCAGCAGTTACCCTACCACAGATACGCAGTATTTT. Translation gives CASSYPTTDTQYF.

The J gene is TRBJ2-1, the V gene TRBV5-1; D unclear. Germline-derived CDR1 and CDR2 are SGHRS and YFSETQ. This CDR3 is 14 amino acids long. The V end was cut by 0 bases, the J end by 6 bases, with 10 bases between. Here the CDR3 reads CASSLVNPGNEQFF. The CDR3 bases are TGCGCCAGCAGCTTGGTGAATCCTGGCAATGAGCAGTTCTTC. The variable domain in full, with the rest retrieved from reference TRBV5-1 and TRBJ2-1, is KAGVTQTPRYLIKTRGQQVTLSCSPISGHRSVSWYQQTPGQGLQFLFEYFSETQRNKGNFPGRFSGRQFSNSRSEMNVSTLELGDSALYLCASSLVNPGNEQFFGPGTRLTVL.

The chain combines TRBV11-3 with TRBJ2-1, with 9 bases lining up with TRBD2. V gave up 5 bases and J gave up 3 bases; unmatched junction bases: 8. The CDR3 is 16 residues long. Germline CDR1 and CDR2: SGHNT and YENEEA. The CDR3 is CASSESGGNFYNEQFF. CDR3 sequence (DNA): TGTGCCAGCAGCGAGAGCGGGGGGAATTTCTACAATGAGCAGTTCTTC. Using reference TRBV11-3 and TRBJ2-1 for the parts outside the CDR3, the full variable domain is EAGVVQSPRYKIIEKKQPVAFWCNPISGHNTLYWYLQNLGQGPELLIRYENEEAVDDSQLPKDRFSAERLKGVDSTLKIQPAELGDSAVYLCASSESGGNFYNEQFFGPGTRLTVL.

The rearrangement uses TRBV14 and TRBJ1-2; 9 nucleotides line up with TRBD1. The ends lost 7 bases at V and 8 bases at J; junction bases unmatched: 14. This CDR3 region has 15 residues. The germline V gene has CDR1 SGHDN and CDR2 FVKESK. The CDR3 loop is CASNRQGERRGGYTF. The CDR3 DNA is TGTGCCAGCAACCGACAGGGGGAAAGGAGAGGAGGCTACACCTTC. Full variable domain (missing parts from reference TRBV14 and TRBJ1-2): EAGVTQFPSHSVIEKGQTVTLRCDPISGHDNLYWYRRVMGKEIKFLLHFVKESKQDESGMPNNRFLAERTGGTYSTLKVQPAELEDSGVYFCASNRQGERRGGYTFGSGTRLTVV.

This clonotype turned up a few times. This rearrangement joins TRBV29-1 to TRBJ2-5; 10 positions agree with TRBD1. Losses at the gene ends were 7 bases for V and 5 bases for J; bases not matched to a gene: 10. This CDR3 is built from 14 residues. Germline V gene lookup returns CDR1 SQVTM and CDR2 ANQGSEA. CDR3 sequence: CSGARGTGVETQYF. CDR3 nucleotide sequence: TGCAGCGGTGCACGAGGGACAGGGGTCGAGACCCAGTACTTC.

J is TRBJ2-3 and V is TRBV29-1; 10 bases match TRBD2. The junction had 4 bases not matched to a gene; V was cut back by 7 bases and J by 3 bases. The CDR3 is 13 residues long. Germline V gene lookup returns CDR1 SQVTM and CDR2 ANQGSEA. In DNA, the CDR3 is TGCAGCGCTAGCGGGAGTAATACAGATACGCAGTATTTT. Translation: CSASGSNTDTQYF.

This chain uses TRBV12-3 or TRBV12-4 with TRBJ2-5, with unresolved D. This CDR3 has 12 residues. V lost 6 bases to trimming and J lost 5 bases, with 10 bases between them. The CDR3 region is CASSWGGETQYF. The DNA for the CDR3 is TGTGCCAGCAGCTGGGGTGGGGAGACCCAGTACTTC.

This clonotype was recorded many times. The V and J genes are TRBV20-1 and TRBJ2-1; either TRBD1 or TRBD2 may fit D (6 bases each). Between the trimmed V and J ends, which lost 0 bases and 6 bases, there was a span of 27 bases. The CDR3 is 19 residues long. Germline CDR1 reads DFQATT; CDR2 reads SNEGSKA (reference sequence). CDR3 sequence reads: CSARDLGGPRGGDANEQFF. The DNA for the CDR3 is TGCAGTGCTAGAGATTTAGGGGGACCTAGGGGCGGGGACGCCAATGAGCAGTTCTTC.

V is TRBV6-5 and J is TRBJ2-3, with D unclear. V lost 3 bases and J lost 3, with 10 bases in between. Germline assignment: CDR1 MNHEY and CDR2 SVGAGI. This CDR3 spans 14 amino acids. The CDR3 region has the DNA TGTGCCAGCAGTTATACGTGGGGTACAGATACGCAGTATTTT. Its protein is CASSYTWGTDTQYF.

The table lists this clonotype with a few counts. This chain links TRBV3-1 with TRBJ2-1; possibly TRBD1 for D (6 bases). This CDR3 comprises 16 residues. Germline loops: CDR1 LGHDT, CDR2 YNNKEL (reference sequence). V was trimmed by 4 bases and J by 6 bases, leaving 19 bases between them. The CDR3 nucleotides read TGTGCCAGCAGCCGAACAGGGTCTCTGGTTGGCAATGAGCAGTTCTTC. Translated, it gives CASSRTGSLVGNEQFF.

Regarding this clonotype: One end of the junction is discordant with germline, which a read error may explain. The V and J genes are TRBV7-6 and TRBJ2-7, with D perhaps TRBD1 or TRBD2 (5 bases each). Germline CDR1 and CDR2: SGHVS and FNYEAQ. This CDR3 region has 13 residues. CDR3 protein: CTSSLAWGNKQYF. The DNA for the CDR3 is TGTACCAGCAGCTTAGCGTGGGGGAACAAGCAGTACTTC.

This sequence joins TRBV12-3 or TRBV12-4 and TRBJ2-7; D possibly matches TRBD1 or TRBD2 (5 bases each). The CDR3 runs to 16 residues. The germline V and J ends were trimmed by 4 bases and 3 bases, with 19 bases remaining between them. The DNA for the CDR3 is TGTGCCAGCAGTTATAGAGAGGCCGGGGCTCACTACGAGCAGTACTTC. Translated, it gives CASSYREAGAHYEQYF.

The chain links TRBV12-3 or TRBV12-4 to TRBJ2-5; no clear D gene. This CDR3 is built from 14 residues. V was pared by 3 bases and J by 3 bases, with 11 bases between. CDR3 DNA sequence: TGTGCCAGCAGTTTTCGTGGCAGAGAAGAGACCCAGTACTTC. Amino acid sequence: CASSFRGREETQYF.

The chain uses TRBV4-2 and TRBJ2-5; D is unresolved. In germline, CDR1 is LGHNA, CDR2 YNFKEQ. The CDR3 has 14 amino acids. The V end was cut by 6 bases, the J end by 0 bases, with 11 bases between. This CDR3 is CASRNVEHQETQYF. The DNA for the CDR3 is TGTGCCAGCAGAAATGTGGAACACCAAGAGACCCAGTACTTC.

This clonotype was counted between two and nine times. J is TRBJ2-1 and V is TRBV7-9; D is possibly TRBD1 (6 bases). Trimming pared 6 bases from V and 7 bases from J, leaving 19 bases between. CDR3 length equals 15 residues. CDR1 is SEHNR, CDR2 FQNEAQ, per germline (reference sequence). CDR3 amino acids: CASRPPVGTGNEQFF. In DNA form, the CDR3 reads TGTGCCAGCAGGCCTCCAGTGGGAACAGGGAATGAGCAGTTCTTC.

The genes are TRBV7-2 and TRBJ2-3; D is possibly TRBD2 (7 bases). Germline V gene sequence: CDR1 SGHTA, CDR2 FQGNSA. V was trimmed by 8 bases and J by 6 bases, leaving 18 bases between them. The CDR3 is 14 amino acids. CDR3 region: CASATGGPLDTQYF. In DNA, the CDR3 is TGTGCCAGCGCTACCGGGGGGCCATTGGATACGCAGTATTTT.